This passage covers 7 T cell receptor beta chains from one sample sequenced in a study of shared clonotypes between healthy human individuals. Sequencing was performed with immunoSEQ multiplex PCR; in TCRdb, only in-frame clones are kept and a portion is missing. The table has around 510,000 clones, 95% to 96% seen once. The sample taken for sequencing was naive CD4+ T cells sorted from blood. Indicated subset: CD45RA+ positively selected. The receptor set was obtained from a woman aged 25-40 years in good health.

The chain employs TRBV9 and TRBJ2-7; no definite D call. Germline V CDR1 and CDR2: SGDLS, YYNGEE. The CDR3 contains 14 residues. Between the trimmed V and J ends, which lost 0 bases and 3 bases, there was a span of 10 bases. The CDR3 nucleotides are TGTGCCAGCAGCGTAGATGGGGAAAGCTACGAGCAGTACTTC. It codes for CASSVDGESYEQYF.

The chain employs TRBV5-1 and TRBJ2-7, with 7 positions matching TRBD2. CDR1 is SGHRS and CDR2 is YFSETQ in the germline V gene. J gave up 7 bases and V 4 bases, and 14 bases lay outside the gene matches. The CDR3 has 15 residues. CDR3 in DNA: TGCGCCAGCAGCACACCGGGAGGCCTACTTAGTGAGCAGTACTTC. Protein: CASSTPGGLLSEQYF.

As DNA, the CDR3 is TGTGCCAGCAGTGCCGTAATCTTCCGGGACAGGGGGCAAAAGGCCGGGGAGCTGTTTTTT. This gives the protein CASSAVIFRDRGQKAGELFF. The rearrangement links TRBV27 to TRBJ2-2, with 12 bases matching TRBD1. The V gene end was trimmed by 5 bases and the J gene end by 6 bases; junction bases not matched to a gene: 19. The CDR3 covers 20 residues. Germline V lookup: CDR1 MNHEY, CDR2 SMNVEV (reference sequence).

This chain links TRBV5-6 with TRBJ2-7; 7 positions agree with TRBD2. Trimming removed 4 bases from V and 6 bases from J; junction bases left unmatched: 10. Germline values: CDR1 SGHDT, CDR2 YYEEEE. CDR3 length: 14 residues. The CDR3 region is CASSPGLTPPEQYF. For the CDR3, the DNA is TGTGCCAGCAGCCCGGGACTAACTCCCCCCGAGCAGTACTTC.

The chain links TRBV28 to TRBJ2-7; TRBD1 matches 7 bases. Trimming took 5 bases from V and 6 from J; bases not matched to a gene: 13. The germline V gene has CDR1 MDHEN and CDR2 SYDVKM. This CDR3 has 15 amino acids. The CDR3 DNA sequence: TGTGCCAGCAGTCCCCTTTTGCGGACAGGCGCCGAGCAGTACTTC. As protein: CASSPLLRTGAEQYF.

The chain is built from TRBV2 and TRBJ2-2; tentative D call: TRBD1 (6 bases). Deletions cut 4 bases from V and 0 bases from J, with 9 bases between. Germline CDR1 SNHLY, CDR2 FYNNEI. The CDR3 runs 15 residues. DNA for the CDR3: TGTGCCAGCAGTGCCCGGACAGCGAACACCGGGGAGCTGTTTTTT. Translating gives CASSARTANTGELFF.

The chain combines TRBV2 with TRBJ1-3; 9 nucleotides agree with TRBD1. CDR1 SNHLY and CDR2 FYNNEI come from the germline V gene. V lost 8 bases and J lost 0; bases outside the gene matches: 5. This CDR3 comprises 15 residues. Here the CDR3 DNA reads TGTGCCAGCGACCGGGACAGGGACTCTGGAAACACCATATATTTT. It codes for CASDRDRDSGNTIYF. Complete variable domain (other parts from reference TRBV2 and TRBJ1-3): EPEVTQTPSHQVTQMGQEVILRCVPISNHLYFYWYRQILGQKVEFLVSFYNNEISEKSEIFDDQFSVERPDGSNFTLKIRSTKLEDSAMYFCASDRDRDSGNTIYFGEGSWLTVV.